This paragraph covers one T cell receptor (beta chain) sequence. Its antigen is unknown. This record belongs to a study of cytomegalovirus exposure and HLA in healthy donors. Study-level background: Some 180 million T cells yielded 117 million unique TCR beta sequences in earlier analysis. General study points: Relative to the roughly 700-donor mean, N-insertions were reportedly fewer in an Asian-associated ancestry cluster in a later analysis. Accurate predictions that matched the HLA-A and HLA-B alleles of most subjects were reportedly made from TCR beta sequences.

The CDR3 is 16 amino acids. The germline V gene has CDR1 SGHRS and CDR2 YFSETQ. V was clipped by 1 base and J by 4 bases; unmatched bases: 7. PCR amplification relied on 60 Vbeta primers (plus 13 Jbeta primers). Data came from immunoSEQ multiplex PCR; TCRdb stores just in-frame clones and leaves some out. The sample lists about 120,000 clones; roughly 73% were seen once. Sequenced: PBMCs. The chain recombines TRBV5-1 with TRBJ2-3; 9 bases map to TRBD1. The TCR comes from a woman aged 25 to 39 in good health and CMV-seronegative. CDR3 region: CASSLTGQGVADTQYF. CDR3 sequence (DNA): TGCGCCAGCAGCTTGACGGGACAGGGAGTTGCAGATACGCAGTATTTT.